This note documents a single TCR beta chain sequence. This entry belongs to a study of T-cell memory formation after mild COVID-19. TCRdb called the 5' RACE reads again in MiXCR, with one record for every CDR3 protein. The sample yields about 470,000 distinct CDR3 sequences, 15% to 20% seen once. CDR1 and CDR2 from the germline V gene are SGHRS and YFSETQ. This CDR3 region has 15 residues. Trimming removed 3 bases from V and 6 bases from J; junction bases left unmatched: 5. The sequence derives from an adult woman who had mild COVID-19 (a few samples of this study predate the infection). Cell type and time point are not known. The chain is built from TRBV5-1 and TRBJ2-1; 11 positions agree with TRBD1. Sequenced material: PBMCs or a T cell subset sorted from them (not recorded which). The CDR3 sequence: CASSSTGTGGNEQFF. In nucleotides, the CDR3 is TGCGCCAGCAGCTCAACCGGGACAGGGGGCAATGAGCAGTTCTTC.